This T cell receptor (beta chain) appears in the sequencing data of a study of CD8+CD57+ T cells in acquired aplastic anemia. Findings of the study overall: Overlap between patients and controls comprised about 28 CD8+ CDR3 sequences.

Genomic DNA served as template for TCR beta VDJ and CDR3 profiling. TCRdb reprocessed the reads via MiXCR and lists one record per CDR3 protein. The sample holds approximately 190,000 distinct CDR3 sequences; 40% to 55% are singletons and the top ten take around 8.8%. The authors sequenced patients whose flow cytometry had shown CD8+CD57+ cell expansion. As a group, the patients uniformly had severe acquired aplastic anemia. This CDR3 comprises 11 residues. Germline CDR1 is SEHNR and CDR2 is FQNEAQ (reference sequence). Trimming shortened V by 5 bases and J by 10 bases, and 9 bases separated the two germline ends. About this clonotype: Its antigen is as yet unknown.

The rearrangement joins TRBV7-9 to TRBJ2-1; D not resolved. The specimen sequenced was sorted CD4+, CD8+, or CD8+CD57+ T cells (not recorded which) from PBMCs. The TCR comes from a human donor with aplastic anemia. CDR3 DNA: TGTGCCAGCAGCCACGACGGGGAGCAGTTCTTC. It yields the protein CASSHDGEQFF.